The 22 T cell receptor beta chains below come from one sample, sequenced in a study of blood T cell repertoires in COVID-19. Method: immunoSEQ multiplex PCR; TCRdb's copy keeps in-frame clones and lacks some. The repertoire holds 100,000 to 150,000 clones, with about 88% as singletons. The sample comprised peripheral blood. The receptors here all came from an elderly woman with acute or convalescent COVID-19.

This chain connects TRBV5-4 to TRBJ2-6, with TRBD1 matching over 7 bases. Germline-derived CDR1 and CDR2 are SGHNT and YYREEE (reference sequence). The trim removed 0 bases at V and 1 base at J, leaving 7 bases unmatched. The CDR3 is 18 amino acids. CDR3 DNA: TGTGCCAGCAGCTTGGAAGGGGGCGCAACGTCTGGGGCCAACGTCCTGACTTTC. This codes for CASSLEGGATSGANVLTF.

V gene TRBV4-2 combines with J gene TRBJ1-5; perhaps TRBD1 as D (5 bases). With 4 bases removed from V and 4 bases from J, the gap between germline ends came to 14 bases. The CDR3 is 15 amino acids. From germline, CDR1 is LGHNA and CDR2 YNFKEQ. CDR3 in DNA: TGTGCCAGCAGCCCCGGGGTTGGGGGGAATCAGCCCCAGCATTTT. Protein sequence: CASSPGVGGNQPQHF.

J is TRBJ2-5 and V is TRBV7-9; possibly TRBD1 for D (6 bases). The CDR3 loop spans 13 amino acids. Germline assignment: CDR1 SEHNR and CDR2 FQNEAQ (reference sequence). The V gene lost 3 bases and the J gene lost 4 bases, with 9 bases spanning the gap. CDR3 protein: CASSFPGVETQYF. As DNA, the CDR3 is TGTGCCAGCAGCTTTCCAGGGGTAGAGACCCAGTACTTC.

Here the CDR3 reads CASRRQGSYEQYF. The CDR3 DNA reads TGTGCCAGCAGGAGACAGGGCTCCTACGAGCAGTACTTC. V usage is TRBV25-1 and J usage is TRBJ2-7; the match to TRBD1 covers 7 bases. This CDR3 is 13 amino acids long. The germline gives CDR1 MGHDK, CDR2 SYGVNS. With 6 bases clipped from V and 0 bases from J, the junction kept 2 bases outside the gene matches.

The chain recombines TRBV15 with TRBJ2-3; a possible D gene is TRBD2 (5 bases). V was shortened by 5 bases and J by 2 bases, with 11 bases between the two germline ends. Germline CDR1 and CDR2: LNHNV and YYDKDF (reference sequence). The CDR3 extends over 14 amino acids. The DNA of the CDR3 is TGTGCCACCAGCTACGGACGGGACACAGATACGCAGTATTTT. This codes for CATSYGRDTDTQYF.

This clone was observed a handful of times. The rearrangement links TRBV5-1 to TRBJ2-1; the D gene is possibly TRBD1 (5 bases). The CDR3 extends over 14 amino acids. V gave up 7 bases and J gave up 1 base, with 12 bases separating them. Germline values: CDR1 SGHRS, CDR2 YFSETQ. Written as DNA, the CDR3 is TGCGCCAGCCGAACCGACAGATCCTACAATGAGCAGTTCTTC. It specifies CASRTDRSYNEQFF.

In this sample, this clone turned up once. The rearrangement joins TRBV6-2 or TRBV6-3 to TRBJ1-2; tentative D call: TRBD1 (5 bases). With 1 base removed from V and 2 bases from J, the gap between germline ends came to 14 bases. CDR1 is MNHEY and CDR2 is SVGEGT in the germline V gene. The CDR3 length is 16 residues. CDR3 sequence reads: CASSYYDSVANYGYTF. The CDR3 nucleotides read TGTGCCAGCAGTTACTATGACAGCGTGGCCAACTATGGCTACACCTTC.

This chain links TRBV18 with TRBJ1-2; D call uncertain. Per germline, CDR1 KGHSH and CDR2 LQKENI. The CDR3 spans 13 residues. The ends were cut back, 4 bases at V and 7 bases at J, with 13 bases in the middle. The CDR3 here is CASSLGEAGGYTF. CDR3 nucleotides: TGTGCCAGCTCACTCGGGGAGGCCGGTGGCTACACCTTC.

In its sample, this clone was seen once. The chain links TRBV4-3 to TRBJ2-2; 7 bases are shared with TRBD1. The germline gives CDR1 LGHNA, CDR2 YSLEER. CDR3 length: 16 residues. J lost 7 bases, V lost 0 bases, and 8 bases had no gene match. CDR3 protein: CASSQDVGTVVGELFF. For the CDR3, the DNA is TGCGCCAGCAGCCAAGATGTGGGGACAGTGGTCGGGGAGCTGTTTTTT.

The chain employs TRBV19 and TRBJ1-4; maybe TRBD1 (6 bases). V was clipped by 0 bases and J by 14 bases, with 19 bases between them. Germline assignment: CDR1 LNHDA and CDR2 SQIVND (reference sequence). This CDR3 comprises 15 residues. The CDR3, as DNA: TGTGCCAGTAGTATAGATCACAGGGTGCCCTGGAGGCTGTTTTTT. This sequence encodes CASSIDHRVPWRLFF. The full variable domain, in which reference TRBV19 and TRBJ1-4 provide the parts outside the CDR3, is DGGITQSPKYLFRKEGQNVTLSCEQNLNHDAMYWYRQDPGQGLRLIYYSQIVNDFQKGDIAEGYSVSREKKESFPLTVTSAQKNPTAFYLCASSIDHRVPWRLFFGSGTQLSVL.

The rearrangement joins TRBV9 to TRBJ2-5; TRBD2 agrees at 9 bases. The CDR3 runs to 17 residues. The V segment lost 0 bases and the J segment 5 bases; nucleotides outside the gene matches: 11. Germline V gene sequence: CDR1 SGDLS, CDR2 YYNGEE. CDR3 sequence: CASSVAPGLAAGETQYF. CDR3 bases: TGTGCCAGCAGCGTAGCCCCGGGACTAGCAGCGGGGGAGACCCAGTACTTC.

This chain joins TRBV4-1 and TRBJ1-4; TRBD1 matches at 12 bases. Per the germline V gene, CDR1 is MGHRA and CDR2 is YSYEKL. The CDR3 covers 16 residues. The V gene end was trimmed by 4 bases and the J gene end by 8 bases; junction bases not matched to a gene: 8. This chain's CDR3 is CASSRNPGTGGEKLFF. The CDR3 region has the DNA TGCGCCAGCAGCCGGAACCCCGGGACAGGGGGCGAAAAACTGTTTTTT.

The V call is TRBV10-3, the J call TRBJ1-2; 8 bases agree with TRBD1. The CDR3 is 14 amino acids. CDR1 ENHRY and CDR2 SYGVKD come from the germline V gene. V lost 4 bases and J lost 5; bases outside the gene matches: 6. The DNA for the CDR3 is TGTGCCATCAGTGCTCAGGGGGCAGGGTATGGCTACACCTTC. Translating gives CAISAQGAGYGYTF.

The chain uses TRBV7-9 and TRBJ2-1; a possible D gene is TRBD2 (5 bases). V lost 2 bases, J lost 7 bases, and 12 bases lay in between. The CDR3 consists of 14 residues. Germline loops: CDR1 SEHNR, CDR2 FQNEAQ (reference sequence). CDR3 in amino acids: CASSLSRPGNEQFF. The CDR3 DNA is TGTGCCAGCAGCTTAAGTCGGCCGGGGAATGAGCAGTTCTTC.

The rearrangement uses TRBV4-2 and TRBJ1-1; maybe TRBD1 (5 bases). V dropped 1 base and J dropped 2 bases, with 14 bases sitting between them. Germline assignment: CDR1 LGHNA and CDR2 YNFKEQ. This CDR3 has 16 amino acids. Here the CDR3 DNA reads TGTGCCAGCAGCCAAGTTACTGTCAGGGCCAACACTGAAGCTTTCTTT. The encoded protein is CASSQVTVRANTEAFF.

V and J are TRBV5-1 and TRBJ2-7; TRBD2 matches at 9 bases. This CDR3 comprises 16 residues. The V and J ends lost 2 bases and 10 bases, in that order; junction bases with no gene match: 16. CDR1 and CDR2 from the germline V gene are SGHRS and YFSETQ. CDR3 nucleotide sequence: TGCGCCAGCAGCTTCTGGACTAGCGACCCGGGCAAAACACAGTACTTC. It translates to CASSFWTSDPGKTQYF.

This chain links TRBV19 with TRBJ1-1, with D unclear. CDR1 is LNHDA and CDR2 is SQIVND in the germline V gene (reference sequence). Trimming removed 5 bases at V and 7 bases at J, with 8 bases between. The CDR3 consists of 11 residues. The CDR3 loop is CASSFRREAFF. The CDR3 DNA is TGTGCCAGTAGTTTCAGGCGTGAAGCTTTCTTT.

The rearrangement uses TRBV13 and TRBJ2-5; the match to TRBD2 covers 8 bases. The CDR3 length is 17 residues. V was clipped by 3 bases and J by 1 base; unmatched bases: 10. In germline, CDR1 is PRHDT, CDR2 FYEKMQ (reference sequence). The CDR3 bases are TGTGCCAGCAGCTTCTCCCGGGAGGGAGGAGGCCAAGAGACCCAGTACTTC. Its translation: CASSFSREGGGQETQYF.

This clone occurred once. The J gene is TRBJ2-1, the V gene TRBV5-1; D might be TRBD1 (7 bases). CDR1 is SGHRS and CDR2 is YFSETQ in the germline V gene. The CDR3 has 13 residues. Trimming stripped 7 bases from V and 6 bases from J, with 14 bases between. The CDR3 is CASAGQTLNEQFF. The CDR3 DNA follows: TGCGCCAGCGCGGGACAGACCCTCAATGAGCAGTTCTTC.

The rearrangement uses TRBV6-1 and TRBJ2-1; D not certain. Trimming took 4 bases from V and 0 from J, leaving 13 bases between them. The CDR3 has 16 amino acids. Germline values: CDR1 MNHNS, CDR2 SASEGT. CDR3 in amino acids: CASSGAALGSYNEQFF. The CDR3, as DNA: TGTGCCAGCAGTGGGGCAGCCCTTGGCTCCTACAATGAGCAGTTCTTC.

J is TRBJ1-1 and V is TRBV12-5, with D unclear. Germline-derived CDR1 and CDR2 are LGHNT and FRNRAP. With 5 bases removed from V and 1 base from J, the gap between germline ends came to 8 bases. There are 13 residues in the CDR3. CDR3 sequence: CASGPERNTEAFF. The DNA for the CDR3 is TGTGCTAGTGGTCCCGAGCGGAACACTGAAGCTTTCTTT.

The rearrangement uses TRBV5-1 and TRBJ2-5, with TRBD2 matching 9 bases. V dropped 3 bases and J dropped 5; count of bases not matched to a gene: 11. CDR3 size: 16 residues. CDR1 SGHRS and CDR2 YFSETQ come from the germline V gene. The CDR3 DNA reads TGCGCCAGCAGCTGGCGGGCAGCGGGAGGAAGTGAGACCCAGTACTTC. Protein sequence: CASSWRAAGGSETQYF.